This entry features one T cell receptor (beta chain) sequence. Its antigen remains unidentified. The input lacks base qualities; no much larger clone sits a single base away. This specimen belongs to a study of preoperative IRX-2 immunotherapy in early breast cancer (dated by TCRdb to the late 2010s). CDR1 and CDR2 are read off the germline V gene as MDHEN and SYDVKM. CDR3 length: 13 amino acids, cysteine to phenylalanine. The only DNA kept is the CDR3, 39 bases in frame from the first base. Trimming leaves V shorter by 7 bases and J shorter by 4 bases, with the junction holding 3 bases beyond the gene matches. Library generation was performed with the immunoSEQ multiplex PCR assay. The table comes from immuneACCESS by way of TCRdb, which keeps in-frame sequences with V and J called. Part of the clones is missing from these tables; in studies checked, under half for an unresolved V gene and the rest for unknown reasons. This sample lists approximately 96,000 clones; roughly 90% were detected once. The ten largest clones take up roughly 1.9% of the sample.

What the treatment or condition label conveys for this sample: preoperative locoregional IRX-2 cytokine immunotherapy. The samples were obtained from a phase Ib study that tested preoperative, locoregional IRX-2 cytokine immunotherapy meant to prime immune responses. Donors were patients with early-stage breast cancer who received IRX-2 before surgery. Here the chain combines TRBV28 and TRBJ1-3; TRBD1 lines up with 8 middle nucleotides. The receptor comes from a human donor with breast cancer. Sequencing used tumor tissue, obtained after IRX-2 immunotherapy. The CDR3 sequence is CASIRGQGNTIYF. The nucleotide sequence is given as TGTGCCAGCATCAGGGGGCAAGGAAACACCATATATTTT.